These 18 T cell receptor beta chains share one sample of origin, sequenced in a study of shared T cell receptors in the human thymus. The assay was immunoSEQ multiplex PCR, and TCRdb's table has in-frame clones only and misses some. The top ten hold over 0.008% of the sample, which has fewer than 700,000 clones, 88% seen once. These same records also appear under a second study, on human thymus T cells.

The sequencing sample was made of thymocytes. The receptors were gathered from a boy younger than two with a congenital heart defect.

This rearrangement joins TRBV19 to TRBJ2-1, with 14 bases matching TRBD2. There are 15 residues in the CDR3. The trim removed 3 bases at V and 9 bases at J, leaving 4 bases unmatched. Germline CDR1 is LNHDA and CDR2 is SQIVND (reference sequence). For the CDR3, the DNA is TGTGCCAGTAGTATCGGGACTAGCGGGAGCCTTGAGCAGTTCTTC. Its protein is CASSIGTSGSLEQFF.

This clone was seen a handful of times. The chain has TRBV19 and TRBJ1-5; the match to TRBD1 covers 7 bases. Germline V lookup: CDR1 LNHDA, CDR2 SQIVND (reference sequence). This CDR3 region has 15 residues. J lost 1 base, V lost 10 bases, and 10 bases had no gene match. The CDR3 loop is CATSFDRESNQPQHF. CDR3 nucleotides: TGTGCCACTAGCTTCGACAGGGAGAGCAATCAGCCCCAGCATTTT.

The CDR3 bases are TGTGCCACCGAGCGAGGGTTTGGCTACACCTTC. This codes for CATERGFGYTF. The rearrangement joins TRBV15 to TRBJ1-2; D not certain. Trimming pared 8 bases from V and 7 bases from J, leaving 11 bases between. The CDR3 length is 11 residues. Germline CDR1 LNHNV, CDR2 YYDKDF (reference sequence). Full variable domain (rest looked up from reference TRBV15 and TRBJ1-2): DAMVIQNPRYQVTQFGKPVTLSCSQTLNHNVMYWYQQKSSQAPKLLFHYYDKDFNNEADTPDNFQSRRPNTSFCFLDIRSPGLGDTAMYLCATERGFGYTFGSGTRLTVV.

This chain links TRBV30 with TRBJ2-4; 7 bases align to TRBD2. Germline V CDR1 and CDR2: GTSNPN, SVGIG (reference sequence). This CDR3 is built from 16 residues. V lost 0 bases to trimming and J lost 0 bases; unmatched junction nucleotides: 5. The CDR3 loop reads CAWSVGLAAAKNIQYF. The CDR3 DNA reads TGTGCCTGGAGTGTAGGCCTAGCGGCAGCCAAAAACATTCAGTACTTC.

This sequence joins TRBV2 and TRBJ2-7; D might be TRBD2 (6 bases). Germline V gene sequence: CDR1 SNHLY, CDR2 FYNNEI. CDR3 length: 14 amino acids. Between the trimmed V and J ends, which lost 6 bases and 2 bases, there was a span of 14 bases. The CDR3 spells CASRGDFPPYEQYF. In nucleotides, the CDR3 is TGTGCCAGCAGGGGGGACTTTCCCCCCTACGAGCAGTACTTC.

V gene TRBV6-1 combines with J gene TRBJ2-2, with 7 nucleotides matching TRBD2. This CDR3 contains 20 residues. V lost 0 bases and J lost 4; bases outside the gene matches: 17. CDR1 is MNHNS and CDR2 is SASEGT in the germline V gene. Here the CDR3 DNA reads TGTGCCAGCAGTGAAGCGCGACATGGCTGGGGGGGTTATGGCACCGGGGAGCTGTTTTTT. Protein product: CASSEARHGWGGYGTGELFF.

This clone appeared a few times. The CDR3 nucleotides read TGTGCCAGCAGTCAACCCGGGACAGGGGTGGATGAGCAGTTCTTC. Its protein is CASSQPGTGVDEQFF. J is TRBJ2-1 and V is TRBV27; 10 bases are a match to TRBD1. This CDR3 has 15 residues. V lost 5 bases and J lost 8; bases outside the gene matches: 9. Germline values: CDR1 MNHEY, CDR2 SMNVEV (reference sequence).

The genes are TRBV27 and TRBJ1-1; 7 nucleotides align to TRBD1. Losses at the gene ends were 4 bases for V and 4 bases for J; bases not matched to a gene: 6. Germline assignment: CDR1 MNHEY and CDR2 SMNVEV (reference sequence). This CDR3 contains 14 residues. In DNA form, the CDR3 reads TGTGCCAGCAGTTGCAGGGGGATGGGCACTGAAGCTTTCTTT. Encoded protein: CASSCRGMGTEAFF.

V gene TRBV29-1 combines with J gene TRBJ2-2; D is undetermined. Germline V lookup: CDR1 SQVTM, CDR2 ANQGSEA. V lost 6 bases, J lost 2 bases, and 16 bases lay in between. This CDR3 is built from 15 residues. The DNA for the CDR3 is TGCAGCGTGTTGGATTTTGGGCCAAACACCGGGGAGCTGTTTTTT. Translated, it gives CSVLDFGPNTGELFF.

The count of this clone is one. The chain employs TRBV21-1 and TRBJ1-1; the table's D call, TRBD1, has no DNA check behind it. TRBV21-1 corresponds to a pseudogene. The CDR3 runs to 14 residues. CDR3 amino acids: CASSSRGQNTEAFF. The CDR3 DNA is TGTGCCAGCAGCAGCAGGGGGCAAAACACTGAAGCTTTCTTT.

This chain links TRBV15 with TRBJ2-7, with 10 bases aligning to TRBD2. The CDR3 contains 15 residues. V shed 1 base, J shed 6 bases, and the junction held 6 bases outside the gene matches. CDR1 and CDR2 (germline): LNHNV, YYDKDF (reference sequence). CDR3 loop: CATSRGLAGVSEQYF. The CDR3 bases are TGTGCCACCAGCAGAGGTCTAGCGGGAGTTTCCGAGCAGTACTTC.

V usage is TRBV29-1 and J usage is TRBJ1-3; D gene uncertain. V was pared by 2 bases and J by 8 bases, with 10 bases between. The CDR3 covers 12 residues. Germline loops: CDR1 SQVTM, CDR2 ANQGSEA. CDR3 residues: CSVEKNPDTIYF. CDR3 bases: TGCAGCGTTGAAAAGAACCCGGACACCATATATTTT.

This clone occurred once. This sequence joins TRBV30 and TRBJ2-1; 9 positions agree with TRBD2. With V trimmed by 0 bases and J by 7 bases, 22 bases remained unmatched. The CDR3 loop spans 20 amino acids. Germline V gives CDR1 GTSNPN, CDR2 SVGIG (reference sequence). The CDR3 DNA is TGTGCCTGGAGTGTTGCTCTGAGTCGAGGGGAGGCGGGAGGGTATAATGAGCAGTTCTTC. Translated: CAWSVALSRGEAGGYNEQFF. Based on the CDR3 plus reference TRBV30 and TRBJ2-1, the full variable domain is SQTIHQWPATLVQPVGSPLSLECTVEGTSNPNLYWYRQAAGRGLQLLFYSVGIGQISSEVPQNLSASRPQDRQFILSSKKLLLSDSGFYLCAWSVALSRGEAGGYNEQFFGPGTRLTVL.

This chain uses TRBV6-1 with TRBJ2-5; 7 nucleotides line up with TRBD2. The CDR3 is made up of 17 amino acids. V was pared by 0 bases and J by 5 bases, with 12 bases of the junction left unmatched. Germline assignment: CDR1 MNHNS and CDR2 SASEGT. The CDR3 reads CASSEASAQEGGETQYF. The CDR3 nucleotides are TGTGCCAGCAGTGAAGCGTCTGCCCAGGAGGGAGGGGAGACCCAGTACTTC.

The rearrangement joins TRBV4-3 to TRBJ2-2; D is perhaps TRBD2 (5 bases). In germline, CDR1 is LGHNA, CDR2 YSLEER. V dropped 1 base and J dropped 0 bases, with 6 bases sitting between them. The CDR3 runs 15 residues. CDR3 residues: CASSQGLTNTGELFF. In DNA, the CDR3 is TGCGCCAGCAGCCAAGGACTAACGAACACCGGGGAGCTGTTTTTT.

The table lists this clone with a count of one. The chain links TRBV28 to TRBJ2-3, with TRBD2 matching over 13 bases. CDR1 and CDR2 (germline): MDHEN, SYDVKM. V dropped 8 bases and J dropped 0; count of bases not matched to a gene: 8. The CDR3 spans 17 residues. CDR3 sequence (DNA): TGTGCCAGCCCTCCGGGACTAGCGGGGTCTAGCACAGATACGCAGTATTTT. Encoded protein: CASPPGLAGSSTDTQYF.

The chain joins TRBV4-2 to TRBJ2-2; possible D gene TRBD2, 5 bases. Germline V gene data show CDR1 as LGHNA and CDR2 as YNFKEQ. V was shortened by 0 bases and J by 2 bases, with 19 bases between the two germline ends. The CDR3 is 19 residues long. The CDR3 sequence: CASSQEKVSDYLNTGELFF. DNA for the CDR3: TGTGCCAGCAGCCAAGAAAAAGTATCCGACTATCTAAACACCGGGGAGCTGTTTTTT.

The chain is built from TRBV6-5 and TRBJ2-2, with a tentative D call TRBD2 (7 bases). The CDR3 consists of 16 residues. The germline gives CDR1 MNHEY, CDR2 SVGAGI. V lost 2 bases to trimming and J lost 8 bases, with 18 bases between them. CDR3 nucleotides: TGTGCCAGCAGTTACACCCCTGGGGGGGGCCGTGGGGAGCTGTTTTTT. Protein product: CASSYTPGGGRGELFF.